This T cell receptor beta chain is drawn from a study of tumor and adjacent non-tumor tissue in lung cancer. CDR3 length: 14 amino acids. Germline V gene data show CDR1 as DFQATT and CDR2 as SNEGSKA (reference sequence). V lost 6 bases to trimming and J lost 2 bases, with 14 bases between them. No cell sorting was done before RNA was extracted from the tissue. TCRbeta libraries were built with three rounds of nested PCR, modified from ARM-PCR. MiXCR, applied by TCRdb to the multiplex PCR reads, yields one record per CDR3 protein. The table has over 110,000 distinct CDR3 sequences, approximately 70% seen once.

Material: lung tumor tissue. The source of this sequence is a man in his 60s with small cell lung cancer. The rearrangement links TRBV20-1 to TRBJ2-1; D might be TRBD2 (6 bases). In DNA, the CDR3 is TGCAGTGCGACGGGACTGGCGGCCTACAATGAGCAGTTCTTC. Amino acid sequence: CSATGLAAYNEQFF.